The rows below give T cell receptor beta chains drawn from one sample of a study of blood T cell repertoires in COVID-19. Method: immunoSEQ multiplex PCR; TCRdb's copy keeps in-frame clones and lacks some. The sample includes around 160,000 clones, 80% of them seen just once. Sequencing was performed on peripheral blood. Receptor source: a man between 60 and 75 years old with active or convalescent COVID-19. The CDR3 runs from the conserved cysteine through the conserved F or W. D genes are given only for firm matches. Some rows mark clone size as missing; the rest say once, few, many or name a class of expanded clone.

TRBV15,-,-,TRBJ2-7,CATSWRGGSYEQYF,TGTGCCACCAGCTGGCGGGGCGGCTCCTACGAGCAGTACTTC
TRBV23-1,TRBD2,-,TRBJ2-1,CASSQLKRELGNEQFF,TGCGCCAGCAGTCAATTGAAGCGGGAGCTGGGGAATGAGCAGTTCTTC
TRBV6-5,-,-,TRBJ1-5,CASKRRENQPQHF,TGTGCCAGCAAACGGCGGGAAAATCAGCCCCAGCATTTT
TRBV11-2,TRBD2,-,TRBJ2-1,CASRPFGLAGGEQFF,TGTGCCAGCAGGCCCTTTGGACTAGCGGGGGGTGAGCAGTTCTTC
TRBV28,-,-,TRBJ1-5,CASKISHSNQPQHF,TGTGCCAGCAAAATCAGTCATAGCAATCAGCCCCAGCATTTT
TRBV7-2,-,-,TRBJ1-3,CASSTLGGKRNTIYF,TGTGCCAGCAGCACCCTGGGGGGGAAGCGAAACACCATATATTTT
TRBV11-2,-,-,TRBJ1-6,CASSLQQSNSPLHF,TGTGCCAGCAGCTTACAACAGAGTAATTCACCCCTCCACTTT
TRBV28,-,-,TRBJ1-1,CASSSVGVNTEAFF,TGTGCCAGCAGCTCAGTAGGGGTGAACACTGAAGCTTTCTTT
TRBV19,-,-,TRBJ2-1,CASSIGGSVYNEQFF,TGTGCCAGTAGTATAGGAGGCAGTGTCTACAATGAGCAGTTCTTC
TRBV9,-,-,TRBJ2-5,CASSPFRAEETQYF,TGTGCCAGCAGCCCATTTCGAGCGGAAGAGACCCAGTACTTC
TRBV6-4,TRBD1,-,TRBJ1-5,CASSRDRGQPQHF,TGTGCCAGCAGTCGAGACAGGGGCCAGCCCCAGCATTTT
TRBV4-3,-,-,TRBJ2-7,CASSQGISGQQYF,TGCGCCAGCAGCCAGGGGATTAGCGGACAGCAGTACTTC
TRBV7-2,-,-,TRBJ2-2,CASSFTGEAGELFF,TGTGCCAGCAGCTTTACAGGGGAGGCCGGGGAGCTGTTTTTT
TRBV5-6,-,-,TRBJ1-2,CASSPRGGVYGYTF,TGTGCCAGCAGCCCGAGGGGAGGGGTCTATGGCTACACCTTC
TRBV19,-,-,TRBJ1-5,CASTRDKSQPQHF,TGTGCCAGTACCCGGGACAAAAGTCAGCCCCAGCATTTT
TRBV19,TRBD2,-,TRBJ2-2,CASSIKSGRGTGELFF,TGTGCCAGTAGTATAAAAAGCGGGAGAGGGACCGGGGAGCTGTTTTTT
TRBV5-6,-,-,TRBJ2-1,CASSLDFGSDEQFF,TGTGCCAGCAGCTTGGACTTCGGCAGCGATGAGCAGTTCTTC
TRBV5-1,TRBD2,-,TRBJ2-3,CASSWGVREGTDTQYF,TGCGCCAGCAGCTGGGGGGTCCGGGAGGGCACAGATACGCAGTATTTT
TRBV7-2,-,few,TRBJ1-2,CASSSGANYGYTF,TGTGCCAGCAGCTCCGGGGCTAACTATGGCTACACCTTC
TRBV29-1,TRBD2,-,TRBJ2-7,CSVGLASSHEQYF,TGCAGCGTTGGACTAGCGAGTAGCCACGAGCAGTACTTC
TRBV11-2,-,-,TRBJ2-7,CASSRADSAYEQYF,TGTGCCAGCAGCCGGGCGGACAGTGCCTACGAGCAGTACTTC
TRBV7-3,TRBD2,-,TRBJ2-1,CASSLTAGGPSSYNEQFF,TGTGCCAGCAGCTTAACAGCGGGAGGGCCTAGCTCCTACAATGAGCAGTTCTTC
TRBV7-9,-,-,TRBJ2-3,CASSFGGPPDTQYF,TGTGCCAGCAGCTTCGGAGGGCCACCAGATACGCAGTATTTT
TRBV25-1,TRBD1,-,TRBJ1-5,CASSGAGTGGLNQPQHF,TGTGCCAGCAGTGGCGCGGGGACAGGGGGTCTCAATCAGCCCCAGCATTTT
TRBV27,-,-,TRBJ1-4,CASSLRGGRNEKLFF,TGTGCCAGCAGCCTTAGGGGGGGCAGGAATGAAAAACTGTTTTTT
TRBV10-3,TRBD1,-,TRBJ2-5,CAIRGDRGETQYF,TGTGCCATCAGGGGGGACAGGGGAGAGACCCAGTACTTC
TRBV6-6,-,-,TRBJ2-1,CASSPSSYNEQFF,TGTGCCAGCAGCCCCAGCTCCTACAATGAGCAGTTCTTC
TRBV15,TRBD1,-,TRBJ2-2,CATSTGQLNTGELFF,TGTGCCACCAGCACGGGACAGCTAAACACCGGGGAGCTGTTTTTT
TRBV24-1,-,once,TRBJ2-1,CATLSPGNEQFF,TGTGCCACCCTGTCACCGGGAAATGAGCAGTTCTTC
TRBV19,-,-,TRBJ1-1,CASSMAGGRANTEAFF,TGTGCCAGTAGTATGGCTGGAGGGCGGGCGAACACTGAAGCTTTCTTT
TRBV19,-,-,TRBJ2-7,CASSIGQASTYEQYF,TGTGCCAGTAGTATAGGACAGGCTAGTACTTACGAGCAGTACTTC
TRBV24-1,-,-,TRBJ2-7,CATSDYREKQYF,TGTGCCACCAGTGATTACAGGGAAAAGCAGTACTTC
TRBV15,-,-,TRBJ2-5,CATSRDRGGGGETQYF,TGTGCCACCAGCAGAGATCGTGGAGGGGGCGGAGAGACCCAGTACTTC
TRBV28,TRBD2,-,TRBJ2-7,CASHRGLAAYEQYF,TGTGCCAGCCACCGAGGACTAGCAGCCTACGAGCAGTACTTC
TRBV9,-,-,TRBJ2-3,CASSVVGSTDTQYF,TGTGCCAGCAGCGTAGTCGGGAGCACAGATACGCAGTATTTT
TRBV7-2,TRBD1,-,TRBJ2-7,CASSLVDRGVNYEQYF,TGTGCCAGCAGCTTAGTCGACAGGGGAGTCAACTACGAGCAGTACTTC
TRBV7-9,TRBD1,-,TRBJ1-1,CASSPLSGGFNTEAFF,TGTGCCAGCAGCCCTTTGTCAGGGGGCTTCAACACTGAAGCTTTCTTT
TRBV19,-,once,TRBJ1-5,CASSAGFYNQPQHF,TGTGCCAGTAGTGCGGGGTTCTACAATCAGCCCCAGCATTTT
TRBV28,-,once,TRBJ1-4,CASSSYGGVATNEKLFF,TGTGCCAGCAGTTCCTATGGGGGGGTAGCAACTAATGAAAAACTGTTTTTT
TRBV5-4,TRBD1,-,TRBJ2-2,CASSSRQGTGELFF,TGTGCCAGCAGCTCCCGACAGGGCACCGGGGAGCTGTTTTTT
TRBV27,-,-,TRBJ2-7,CASSPDKSLEQYF,TGTGCCAGCAGTCCAGACAAATCCCTCGAGCAGTACTTC
TRBV5-4,-,-,TRBJ1-1,CASSPFSGSEAFF,TGTGCCAGCAGCCCCTTTTCCGGGTCTGAAGCTTTCTTT
TRBV7-2,-,-,TRBJ1-5,CASSLNRDNQPQHF,TGTGCCAGCAGCTTGAACAGGGACAATCAGCCCCAGCATTTT
TRBV6-2/TRBV6-3,TRBD2,-,TRBJ2-5,CASSRGGPGQETQYF,TGTGCCAGCAGTCGGGGGGGGCCCGGTCAAGAGACCCAGTACTTC
TRBV19,-,-,TRBJ2-7,CASSPLGQPPYEQYF,TGTGCCAGTAGTCCGCTGGGACAACCTCCCTACGAGCAGTACTTC